Listed here are 16 T cell receptor beta chains from one sample, sequenced in a study of molecular identifiers for immune sequencing clone quantification. TCRdb fed the PCR reads into MiXCR, producing one record per CDR3 protein. The sample lists about 640,000 distinct CDR3 sequences, about 20% seen once, with approximately 0.9% in the top ten. Sequenced sample: naive CD8+ T cells from blood, with Jurkat cell RNA spiked in. The subset is: FACS-sorted CD8+CD4-CCR7+CD45RA+ naive T cells. These receptors all stem from a human donor in good health. Some libraries in this study had Jurkat cell RNA spiked in.

A note on this clonotype: One junction end disagrees with the germline gene, perhaps due to a read error. The chain recombines TRBV6-2 or TRBV6-3 with TRBJ2-7; no clear D gene. There are 13 residues in the CDR3. Germline V CDR1 and CDR2: MNHEY, SVGEGT. The CDR3 sequence is CASSHSIEYEQYF. The CDR3 DNA is TGTGCCAGCAGTCACTCGATTGAATACGAGCAGTACTTC.

Turning to this clonotype: This may be a read error, as it is one base from a much larger clone. V is TRBV20-1 and J is TRBJ2-5; D may be TRBD2 (6 bases). V was pared by 5 bases and J by 0 bases, with 10 bases between. This CDR3 comprises 13 residues. CDR1 and CDR2 from the germline V gene are DFQATT and SNEGSKA (reference sequence). The DNA for the CDR3 is TGCAGTGCTGGAGGGGCCCACCAAGAGACCCAGTACTTC. Its protein product is CSAGGAHQETQYF.

This clonotype was seen more than once but under ten times. The chain links TRBV23-1 to TRBJ1-1, with D possibly matching TRBD1 (6 bases). TRBV23-1 is treated as an ORF (open reading frame) with a function not yet certain. With 2 bases removed from V and 4 bases from J, the gap between germline ends came to 8 bases. CDR3 length: 13 amino acids. The CDR3 bases are TGCGCCAGCAGTCAACAGGGGTCCACTGAAGCTTTCTTT. Translating gives CASSQQGSTEAFF.

This clonotype was observed a few times. The chain recombines TRBV12-3 or TRBV12-4 with TRBJ2-1; 10 positions agree with TRBD1. V lost 2 bases to trimming and J lost 7 bases; unmatched junction nucleotides: 5. This CDR3 has 15 amino acids. CDR3: CASSLIGQGDNEQFF. DNA of the CDR3: TGTGCCAGCAGTTTAATCGGACAGGGGGATAATGAGCAGTTCTTC.

This clonotype showed up many times. The gene calls are TRBV7-6 and TRBJ2-5; D remains unclear. The germline V and J ends were trimmed by 1 base and 2 bases, with 11 bases remaining between them. This CDR3 spans 15 amino acids. Germline V CDR1 and CDR2: SGHVS, FNYEAQ. Written as DNA, the CDR3 is TGTGCCAGCAGCTTAGAATTGCGAGCTCAAGAGACCCAGTACTTC. This gives the protein CASSLELRAQETQYF.

This clonotype was seen many times. The chain has TRBV12-5 and TRBJ1-5; D possibly corresponds to TRBD1 (6 bases). Trimming cost V 0 bases and J 1 base, with 10 bases left between them. Germline assignment: CDR1 LGHNT and CDR2 FRNRAP. The CDR3 spans 16 residues. CDR3 coding DNA: TGTGCTAGTGGTTTGGTAGAAGGGGGGAGCAATCAGCCCCAGCATTTT. Amino acid sequence: CASGLVEGGSNQPQHF.

There are many counts of this clonotype. The CDR3: CASSLAVGTYNEQFF. The CDR3 DNA reads TGTGCCAGCAGCTTAGCTGTGGGGACTTACAATGAGCAGTTCTTC. This chain joins TRBV7-9 and TRBJ2-1; D is possibly TRBD2 (6 bases). From germline, CDR1 is SEHNR and CDR2 FQNEAQ (reference sequence). The CDR3 contains 15 residues. V was pared by 0 bases and J by 4 bases, with 10 bases between.

A note on this clonotype: An end of the junction differs from the germline gene, which may be a read error. V gene TRBV19 combines with J gene TRBJ1-1, with D perhaps matching TRBD1 (6 bases). The CDR3 is 14 residues long. Germline V CDR1 and CDR2: LNHDA, SQIVND (reference sequence). The CDR3 DNA is TGTGCCAGTAGTACCCTTCGGGGGGACACTGAAGTTTTCTTT. It is translated as CASSTLRGDTEVFF. Combining the CDR3 with reference TRBV19 and TRBJ1-1 gives the whole variable domain DGGITQSPKYLFRKEGQNVTLSCEQNLNHDAMYWYRQDPGQGLRLIYYSQIVNDFQKGDIAEGYSVSREKKESFPLTVTSAQKNPTAFYLCASSTLRGDTEVFFGQGTRLTVV.

This clonotype has a count of ten or more. The chain joins TRBV6-6 to TRBJ2-7; 7 bases fit TRBD2. The CDR3 extends over 12 amino acids. The trim removed 8 bases at V and 3 bases at J, leaving 4 bases unmatched. Germline V gives CDR1 MNHNY, CDR2 SVGAGI (reference sequence). The CDR3 loop is CASAGDYYEQYF. CDR3 DNA: TGTGCCAGCGCGGGAGATTACTACGAGCAGTACTTC.

This clonotype was seen a handful of times. The J gene is TRBJ1-2, the V gene TRBV4-2; D is undetermined. Germline V lookup: CDR1 LGHNA, CDR2 YNFKEQ. This CDR3 has 16 amino acids. V was clipped by 0 bases and J by 1 base, with 12 bases between them. DNA for the CDR3: TGTGCCAGCAGCCAAGAACAAAGGACTGTTAACTATGGCTACACCTTC. Its translation is CASSQEQRTVNYGYTF.

This clonotype was found a few times. J is TRBJ2-7 and V is TRBV7-9, with D perhaps TRBD1 (5 bases). The CDR3 length is 14 residues. Germline CDR1 and CDR2: SEHNR and FQNEAQ (reference sequence). V was pared by 5 bases and J by 7 bases, with 18 bases between. The CDR3 reads CASSRDSSRYEQYF. The CDR3 DNA reads as TGTGCCAGCAGCAGAGACAGTTCGCGCTATGAGCAGTACTTC.

This clonotype was counted a few times. A read error may explain this, as a much larger clone is one base away. The chain's CDR3 is CTSSVGAGSSYEQYF. As DNA, the CDR3 is TGTACCAGCAGCGTAGGTGCGGGCTCATCCTACGAGCAGTACTTC. This chain joins TRBV9 and TRBJ2-7; a possible D gene is TRBD2 (5 bases). The germline V gene has CDR1 SGDLS and CDR2 YYNGEE. This CDR3 comprises 15 residues.

Details on this clonotype: Since a much larger clone is just one base distant, this may be a read error. This chain uses TRBV4-1 with TRBJ2-3, with 9 bases identical to TRBD2. The germline V gene encodes CDR1 MGHRA and CDR2 YSYEKL. The CDR3 runs to 18 residues. The V gene end was trimmed by 4 bases and the J gene end by 2 bases; junction bases not matched to a gene: 13. The CDR3 here is CASSRQESGRPPTDTQYF. Written as DNA, the CDR3 is TGCGCCAGCAGCCGTCAGGAAAGCGGGAGGCCTCCCACAGATACGCAGTATTTT.

This clonotype was seen repeatedly, ten times or more. The chain uses TRBV20-1 and TRBJ2-7; D is perhaps TRBD1 (5 bases). Trimming took 0 bases from V and 5 from J, leaving 17 bases between them. This CDR3 has 15 amino acids. Looked up from germline, CDR1 is DFQATT and CDR2 is SNEGSKA (reference sequence). CDR3 in amino acids: CSARERGHVANEQYF. The DNA for the CDR3 is TGCAGTGCTAGAGAAAGGGGCCATGTCGCCAACGAGCAGTACTTC.

This clonotype came up many times. The V gene is TRBV5-6, the J gene TRBJ1-5; a possible D gene is TRBD1 (5 bases). From germline, CDR1 is SGHDT and CDR2 YYEEEE. The CDR3 spans 14 residues. Deletions cut 0 bases from V and 6 bases from J, with 10 bases between. The CDR3 DNA reads TGTGCCAGCAGCTTGGCAGGGAGCGGTCAGCCCCAGCATTTT. Protein product: CASSLAGSGQPQHF.

As to this clonotype: A much larger clone lies one base from this, so it may be a read error. This chain uses TRBV30 with TRBJ1-4; 10 positions agree with TRBD1. The CDR3 consists of 13 residues. CDR1 GTSNPN and CDR2 SVGIG come from the germline V gene (reference sequence). The CDR3 reads CVWDRGTNEKLFF. The DNA for the CDR3 is TGTGTCTGGGACAGGGGCACTAATGAAAAACTGTTTTTT.